This TCR beta chain was recovered during a study of T cell responses to AZD1222 COVID-19 vaccine. Sequencing was performed with immunoSEQ multiplex PCR; in TCRdb, only in-frame clones are kept and a portion is missing. This sample has 150,000 to 200,000 clones, with approximately 92% found just once. V was pared by 3 bases and J by 7 bases, with 4 bases of the junction left unmatched. CDR3 length: 15 residues. The germline gives CDR1 KGHSH, CDR2 LQKENI. Study-wide findings and caveats: Clonal diversity was possibly underestimated, and the donors were mostly white British, with more females. The peak T cell response came first, and repertoires were sampled only after it.

A remark on this clone: Its antigen is currently unknown.

The chain links TRBV18 to TRBJ1-6; 9 nucleotides agree with TRBD1. The sequence was collected from an adult in good health. The sequencing used peripheral blood, collected on day 0 of AZD1222 vaccination. The CDR3: CASSPPGQGNSPLHF. CDR3 coding DNA: TGTGCCAGCTCACCCCCGGGACAGGGAAATTCACCCCTCCACTTT.